This TCR beta chain emerged from a study of blood T cell repertoires in COVID-19. Per the original data handling: Estimation of nucleated cell counts relied on the amplification of reference gene primers. Some clones are missing from TCRdb's copy, which holds only in-frame ones; the method was immunoSEQ multiplex PCR. V and J calls and clone size are as listed in that table; D and trimming were resolved from the DNA. The profile shows approximately 210,000 clones, approximately 84% of them singletons. This clone was seen more than once but under ten times. The CDR3 loop spans 15 amino acids. Trimming at V came to 1 base and at J to 4 bases, leaving 5 bases not matched to a gene. Per germline, CDR1 SGDLS and CDR2 YYNGEE.

This TCR came from a man aged 50 to 60 with COVID-19, enrolled during active disease. The source material was peripheral blood. The chain couples TRBV9 to TRBJ1-2, with 9 bases lining up with TRBD1. This chain's CDR3 is CASSVTGQGSYGYTF. The CDR3 nucleotides are TGTGCCAGCAGCGTAACGGGACAGGGAAGCTATGGCTACACCTTC.